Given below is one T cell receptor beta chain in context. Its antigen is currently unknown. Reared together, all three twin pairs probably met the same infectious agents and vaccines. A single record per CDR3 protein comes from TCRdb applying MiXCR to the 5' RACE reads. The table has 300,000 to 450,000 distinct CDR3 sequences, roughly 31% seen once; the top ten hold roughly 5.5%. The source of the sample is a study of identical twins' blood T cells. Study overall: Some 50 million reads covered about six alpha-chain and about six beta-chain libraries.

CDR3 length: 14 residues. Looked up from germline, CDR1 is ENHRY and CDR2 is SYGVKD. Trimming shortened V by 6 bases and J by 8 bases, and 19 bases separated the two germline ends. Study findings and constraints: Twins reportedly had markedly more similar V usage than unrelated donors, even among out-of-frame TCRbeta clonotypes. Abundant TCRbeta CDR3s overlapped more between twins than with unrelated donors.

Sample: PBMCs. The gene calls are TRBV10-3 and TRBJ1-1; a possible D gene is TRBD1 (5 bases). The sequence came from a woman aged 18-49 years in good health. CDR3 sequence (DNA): TGTGCCATCAGGCTTAGGGGAGAGGGGAGCGAAGCTTTCTTT. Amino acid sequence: CAIRLRGEGSEAFF.